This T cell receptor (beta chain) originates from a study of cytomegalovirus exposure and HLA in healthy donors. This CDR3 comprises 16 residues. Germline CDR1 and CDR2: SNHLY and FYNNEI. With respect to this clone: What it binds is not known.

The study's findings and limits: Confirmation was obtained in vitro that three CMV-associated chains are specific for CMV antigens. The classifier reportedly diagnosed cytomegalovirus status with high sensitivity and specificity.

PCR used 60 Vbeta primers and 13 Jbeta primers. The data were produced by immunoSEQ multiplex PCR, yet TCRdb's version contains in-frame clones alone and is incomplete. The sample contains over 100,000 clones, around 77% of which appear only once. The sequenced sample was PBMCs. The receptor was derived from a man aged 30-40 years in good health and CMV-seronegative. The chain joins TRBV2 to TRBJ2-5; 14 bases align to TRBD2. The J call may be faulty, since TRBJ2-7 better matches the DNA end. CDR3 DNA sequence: TGTGCCAGCAGGACCGGGACTAGCGGGAGCGGGTACGAGCAGTACTTC. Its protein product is CASRTGTSGSGYEQYF.